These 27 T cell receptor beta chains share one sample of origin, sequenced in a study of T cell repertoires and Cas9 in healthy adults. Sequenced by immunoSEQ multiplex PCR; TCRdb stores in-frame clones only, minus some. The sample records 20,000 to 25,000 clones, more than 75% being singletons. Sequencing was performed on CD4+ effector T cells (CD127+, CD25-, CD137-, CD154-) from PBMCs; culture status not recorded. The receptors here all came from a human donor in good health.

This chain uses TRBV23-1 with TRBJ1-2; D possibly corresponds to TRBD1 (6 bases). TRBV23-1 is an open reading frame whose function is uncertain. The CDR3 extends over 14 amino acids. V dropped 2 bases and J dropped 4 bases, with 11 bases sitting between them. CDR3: CASSQDTGSYGYTF. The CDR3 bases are TGCGCCAGCAGTCAAGATACAGGGTCCTATGGCTACACCTTC.

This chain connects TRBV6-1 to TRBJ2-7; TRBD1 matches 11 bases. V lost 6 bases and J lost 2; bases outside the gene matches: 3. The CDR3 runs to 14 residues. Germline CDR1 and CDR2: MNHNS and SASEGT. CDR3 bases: TGTGCCAGCAGAGGACAGGGGGCTCCCTACGAGCAGTACTTC. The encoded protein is CASRGQGAPYEQYF.

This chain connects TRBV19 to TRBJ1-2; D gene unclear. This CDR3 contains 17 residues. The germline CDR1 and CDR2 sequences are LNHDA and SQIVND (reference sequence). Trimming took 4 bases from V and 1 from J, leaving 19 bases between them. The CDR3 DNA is TGTGCCAGTAGTACGTCCTCAGGTTGGCAAATTAACTATGGCTACACCTTC. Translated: CASSTSSGWQINYGYTF.

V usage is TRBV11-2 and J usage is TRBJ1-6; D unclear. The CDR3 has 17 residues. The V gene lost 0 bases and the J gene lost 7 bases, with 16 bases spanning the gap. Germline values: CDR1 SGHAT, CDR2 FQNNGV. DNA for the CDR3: TGTGCCAGCAGCTTAGATCAGAACTCGCAGAGGAATTCACCCCTCCACTTT. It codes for CASSLDQNSQRNSPLHF.

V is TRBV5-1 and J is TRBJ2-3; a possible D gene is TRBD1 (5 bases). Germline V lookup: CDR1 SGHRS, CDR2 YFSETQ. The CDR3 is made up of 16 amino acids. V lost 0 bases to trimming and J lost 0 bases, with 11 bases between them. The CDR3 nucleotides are TGCGCCAGCAGCTTGGAGGGGATTCCTAGCACAGATACGCAGTATTTT. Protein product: CASSLEGIPSTDTQYF.

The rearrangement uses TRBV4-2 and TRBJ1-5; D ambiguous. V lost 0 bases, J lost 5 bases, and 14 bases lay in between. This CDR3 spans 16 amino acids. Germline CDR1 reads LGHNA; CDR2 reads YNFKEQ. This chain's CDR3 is CASSQDLGQNYQPQHF. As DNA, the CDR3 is TGTGCCAGCAGCCAAGATCTTGGGCAGAATTATCAGCCCCAGCATTTT.

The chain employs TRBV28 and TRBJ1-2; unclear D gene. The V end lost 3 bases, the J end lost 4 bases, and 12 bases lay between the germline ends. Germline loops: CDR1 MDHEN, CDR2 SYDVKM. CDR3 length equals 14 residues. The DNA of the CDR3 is TGTGCCAGCAGTTTCAGCAGGCCCATCTATGGCTACACCTTC. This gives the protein CASSFSRPIYGYTF.

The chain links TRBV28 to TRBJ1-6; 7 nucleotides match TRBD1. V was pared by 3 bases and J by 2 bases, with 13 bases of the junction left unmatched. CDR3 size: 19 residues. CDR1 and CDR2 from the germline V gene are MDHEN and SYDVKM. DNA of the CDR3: TGTGCCAGCAGTTTGATGGCTTTACACAGGGGACCCTATAATTCACCCCTCCACTTT. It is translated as CASSLMALHRGPYNSPLHF.

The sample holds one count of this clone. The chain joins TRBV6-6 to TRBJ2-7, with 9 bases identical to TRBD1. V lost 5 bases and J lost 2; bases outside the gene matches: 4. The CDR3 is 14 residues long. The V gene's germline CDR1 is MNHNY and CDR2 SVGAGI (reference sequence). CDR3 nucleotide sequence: TGTGCCAGCAGTCCGGACAGGGGTCCCTACGAGCAGTACTTC. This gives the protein CASSPDRGPYEQYF.

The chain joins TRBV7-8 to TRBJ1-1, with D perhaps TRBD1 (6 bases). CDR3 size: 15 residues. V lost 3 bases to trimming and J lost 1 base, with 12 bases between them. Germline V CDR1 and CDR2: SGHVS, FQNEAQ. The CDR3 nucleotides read TGTGCCAGCAGCTTTACGGACAGTGGGAACACTGAAGCTTTCTTT. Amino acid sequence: CASSFTDSGNTEAFF.

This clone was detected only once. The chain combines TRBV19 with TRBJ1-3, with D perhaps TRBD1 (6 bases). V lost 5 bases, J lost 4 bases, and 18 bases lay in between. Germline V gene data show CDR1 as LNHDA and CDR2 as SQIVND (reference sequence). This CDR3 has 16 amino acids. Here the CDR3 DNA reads TGTGCCAGTAGTCCCCGACCGGGGGCGCTGGGAAACACCATATATTTT. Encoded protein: CASSPRPGALGNTIYF.

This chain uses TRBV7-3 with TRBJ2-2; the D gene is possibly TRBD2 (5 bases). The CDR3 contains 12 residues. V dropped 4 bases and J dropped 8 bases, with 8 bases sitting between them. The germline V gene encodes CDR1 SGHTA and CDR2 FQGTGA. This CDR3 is CASSSREGELFF. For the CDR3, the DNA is TGTGCCAGCAGCTCCCGGGAAGGGGAGCTGTTTTTT.

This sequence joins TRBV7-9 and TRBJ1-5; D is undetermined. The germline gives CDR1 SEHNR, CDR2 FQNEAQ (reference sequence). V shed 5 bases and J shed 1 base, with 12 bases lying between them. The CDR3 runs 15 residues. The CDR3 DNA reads TGTGCCAGCAGCCCCCCGGGTGGGAGCAATCAGCCCCAGCATTTT. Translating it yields CASSPPGGSNQPQHF.

CDR3 nucleotide sequence: TGTGCCAGCGGTATTAGCAGGGCGAACACTGAAGCTTTCTTT. Translated, it gives CASGISRANTEAFF. The chain couples TRBV6-1 to TRBJ1-1; TRBD1 might be the D (5 bases). With 8 bases removed from V and 1 base from J, the gap between germline ends came to 14 bases. The CDR3 contains 14 residues. The germline CDR1 and CDR2 sequences are MNHNS and SASEGT.

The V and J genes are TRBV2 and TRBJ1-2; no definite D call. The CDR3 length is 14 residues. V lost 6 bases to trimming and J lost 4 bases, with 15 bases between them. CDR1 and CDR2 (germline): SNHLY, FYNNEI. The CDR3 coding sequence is TGTGCCAGCAGCCCCTTGTCCGACTCCTATGGCTACACCTTC. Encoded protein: CASSPLSDSYGYTF. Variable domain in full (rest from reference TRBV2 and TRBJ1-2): EPEVTQTPSHQVTQMGQEVILRCVPISNHLYFYWYRQILGQKVEFLVSFYNNEISEKSEIFDDQFSVERPDGSNFTLKIRSTKLEDSAMYFCASSPLSDSYGYTFGSGTRLTVV.

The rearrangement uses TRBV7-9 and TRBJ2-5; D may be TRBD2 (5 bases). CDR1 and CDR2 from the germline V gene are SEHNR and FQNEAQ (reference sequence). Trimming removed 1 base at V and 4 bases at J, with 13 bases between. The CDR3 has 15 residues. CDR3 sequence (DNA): TGTGCCAGCAGCTTAGATTTCCGGAGGCGAGAGACCCAGTACTTC. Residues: CASSLDFRRRETQYF.

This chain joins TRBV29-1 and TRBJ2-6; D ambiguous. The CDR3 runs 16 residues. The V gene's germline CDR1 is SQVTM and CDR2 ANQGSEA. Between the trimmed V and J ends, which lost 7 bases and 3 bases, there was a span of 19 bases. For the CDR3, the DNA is TGCAGCGCTCGGGTCTTTTCGGAAAGTGGGGCCAACGTCCTGACTTTC. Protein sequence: CSARVFSESGANVLTF.

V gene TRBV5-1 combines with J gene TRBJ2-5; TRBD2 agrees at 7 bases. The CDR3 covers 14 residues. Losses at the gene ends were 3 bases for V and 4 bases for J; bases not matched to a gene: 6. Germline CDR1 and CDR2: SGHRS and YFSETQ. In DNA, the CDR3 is TGCGCCAGCAGCTCGGGACTATCCCTAGAGACCCAGTACTTC. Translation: CASSSGLSLETQYF.

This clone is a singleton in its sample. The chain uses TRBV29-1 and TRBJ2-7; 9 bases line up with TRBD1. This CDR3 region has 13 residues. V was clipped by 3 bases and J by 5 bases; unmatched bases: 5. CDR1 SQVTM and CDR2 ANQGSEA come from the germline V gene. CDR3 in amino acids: CSVDGTGGHEQYF. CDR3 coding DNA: TGCAGCGTTGACGGTACAGGGGGCCACGAGCAGTACTTC.

CDR3 coding DNA: TGTGCCAGTAGCCAATCAGGGGTCACCGGGGAGCTGTTTTTT. Amino acid sequence: CASSQSGVTGELFF. The chain combines TRBV19 with TRBJ2-2; a weak D match, TRBD1 (6 bases). The CDR3 spans 14 residues. Trimming removed 6 bases at V and 4 bases at J, with 12 bases between. Germline assignment: CDR1 LNHDA and CDR2 SQIVND (reference sequence).

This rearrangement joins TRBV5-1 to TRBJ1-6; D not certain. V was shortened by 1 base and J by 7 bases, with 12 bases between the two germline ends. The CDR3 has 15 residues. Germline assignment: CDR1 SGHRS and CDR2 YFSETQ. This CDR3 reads CASSLWEGRNSPLHF. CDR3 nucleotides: TGCGCCAGCAGCTTGTGGGAGGGTAGGAATTCACCCCTCCACTTT.

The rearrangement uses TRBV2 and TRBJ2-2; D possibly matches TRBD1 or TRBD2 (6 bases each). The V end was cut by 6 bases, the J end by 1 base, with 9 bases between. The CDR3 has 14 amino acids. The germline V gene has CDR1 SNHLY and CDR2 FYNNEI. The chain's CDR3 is CASSAGQNTGELFF. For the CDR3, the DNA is TGTGCCAGCAGCGCGGGACAGAACACCGGGGAGCTGTTTTTT.

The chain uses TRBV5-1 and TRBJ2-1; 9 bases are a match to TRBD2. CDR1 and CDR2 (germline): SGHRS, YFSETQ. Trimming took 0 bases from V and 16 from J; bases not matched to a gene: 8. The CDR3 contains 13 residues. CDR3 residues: CASSLDSSGVLFF. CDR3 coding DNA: TGCGCCAGCAGCTTGGATTCTAGCGGGGTGCTTTTCTTC.

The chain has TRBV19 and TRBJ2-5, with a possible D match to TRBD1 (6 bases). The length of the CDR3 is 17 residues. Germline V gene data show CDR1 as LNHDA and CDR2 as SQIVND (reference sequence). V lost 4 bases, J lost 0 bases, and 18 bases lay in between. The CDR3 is CASSNNRATGHQETQYF. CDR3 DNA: TGTGCCAGTAGTAACAACAGGGCGACGGGGCACCAAGAGACCCAGTACTTC.

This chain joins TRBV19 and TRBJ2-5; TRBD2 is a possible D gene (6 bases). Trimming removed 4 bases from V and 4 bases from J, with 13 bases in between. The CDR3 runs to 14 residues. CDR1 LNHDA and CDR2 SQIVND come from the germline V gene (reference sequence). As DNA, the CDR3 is TGTGCCAGTAGTACCATGCACGGGGGAGAGACCCAGTACTTC. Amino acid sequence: CASSTMHGGETQYF.

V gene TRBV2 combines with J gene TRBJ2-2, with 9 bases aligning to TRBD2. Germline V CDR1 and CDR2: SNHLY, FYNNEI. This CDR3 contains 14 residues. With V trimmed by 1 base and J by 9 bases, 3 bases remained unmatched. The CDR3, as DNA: TGTGCCAGCAGTGAAGAGCGGGGGGTCAGGGAGCTGTTTTTT. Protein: CASSEERGVRELFF.

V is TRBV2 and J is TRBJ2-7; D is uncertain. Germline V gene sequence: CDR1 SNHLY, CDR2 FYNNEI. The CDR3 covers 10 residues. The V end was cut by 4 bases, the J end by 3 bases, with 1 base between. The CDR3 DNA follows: TGTGCCAGCAGTGTCTACGAGCAGTACTTC. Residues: CASSVYEQYF. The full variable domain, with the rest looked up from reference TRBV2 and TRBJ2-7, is EPEVTQTPSHQVTQMGQEVILRCVPISNHLYFYWYRQILGQKVEFLVSFYNNEISEKSEIFDDQFSVERPDGSNFTLKIRSTKLEDSAMYFCASSVYEQYFGPGTRLTVT.